A single sample gave rise to the 9 T cell receptor beta chains below, sequenced in a study of T cell responses to AZD1222 COVID-19 vaccine. Only in-frame clones appear in the TCRdb table, and some are missing; sequencing was by immunoSEQ multiplex PCR. The sample shows 110,000 to 150,000 clones, 93% of them seen only once. This specimen consisted of peripheral blood, obtained on day 0 of AZD1222 vaccination. These receptors were taken from an adult in good health.

The genes are TRBV5-4 and TRBJ2-7, with D hard to call. The CDR3 extends over 12 amino acids. Trimming stripped 3 bases from V and 6 bases from J, with 10 bases between. Germline CDR1 SGHNT, CDR2 YYREEE (reference sequence). The CDR3 sequence: CASSWLSGEQYF. Here the CDR3 DNA reads TGTGCCAGCAGCTGGCTGTCGGGCGAGCAGTACTTC.

This chain connects TRBV6-1 to TRBJ2-7; 9 bases are shared with TRBD1. Germline lookup yields CDR1 MNHNS and CDR2 SASEGT. Trimming removed 2 bases from V and 2 bases from J; junction bases left unmatched: 4. CDR3 size: 15 residues. The CDR3 coding sequence is TGTGCCAGCAGTGAAAAAGGGACAGGGCCCTACGAGCAGTACTTC. Translating gives CASSEKGTGPYEQYF.

This chain joins TRBV2 and TRBJ2-7; 9 bases align to TRBD2. Germline lookup yields CDR1 SNHLY and CDR2 FYNNEI. This CDR3 is built from 14 residues. Trimming at V came to 8 bases and at J to 4 bases, leaving 9 bases not matched to a gene. The CDR3 here is CASARLAGLYEQYF. Here the CDR3 DNA reads TGTGCCAGCGCGAGGCTAGCGGGGCTGTACGAGCAGTACTTC.

The chain links TRBV28 to TRBJ1-5; 10 nucleotides line up with TRBD1. V was pared by 6 bases and J by 4 bases, with 6 bases of the junction left unmatched. This CDR3 is 15 amino acids long. The germline CDR1 and CDR2 sequences are MDHEN and SYDVKM. The CDR3 spells CASRRQGARNQPQHF. The CDR3 DNA is TGTGCCAGCAGACGACAGGGGGCGAGGAATCAGCCCCAGCATTTT.

The chain couples TRBV11-2 to TRBJ1-1; D remains unclear. Trimming removed 1 base at V and 6 bases at J, with 18 bases between. Germline CDR1 and CDR2: SGHAT and FQNNGV. This CDR3 region has 16 residues. The CDR3 DNA reads TGTGCCAGCAGCTTAGTACGGTACAGCTCCAACGCTGAAGCTTTCTTT. Translating it yields CASSLVRYSSNAEAFF.

This sequence joins TRBV7-9 and TRBJ1-5; no clear D gene. This CDR3 is built from 13 residues. Germline V gene lookup returns CDR1 SEHNR and CDR2 FQNEAQ (reference sequence). V was pared by 5 bases and J by 3 bases, with 8 bases between. CDR3: CASSPSANQPQHF. The CDR3 coding sequence is TGTGCCAGCAGCCCTAGTGCCAATCAGCCCCAGCATTTT.

Written as DNA, the CDR3 is TGCGCCAGCAGCCAAAGTCTCCAGGGTCGGGGCCCCCTCCACTTT. Translated, it gives CASSQSLQGRGPLHF. This sequence joins TRBV4-1 and TRBJ1-6; a weak D match, TRBD1 (5 bases). Trimming shortened V by 2 bases and J by 13 bases, and 18 bases separated the two germline ends. The CDR3 covers 15 residues. Germline CDR1 reads MGHRA; CDR2 reads YSYEKL.

The chain combines TRBV19 with TRBJ1-5; D gene ambiguous. V was trimmed by 6 bases and J by 1 base, leaving 13 bases between them. CDR1 LNHDA and CDR2 SQIVND come from the germline V gene (reference sequence). The CDR3 sequence is 15 residues long. The CDR3 DNA reads as TGTGCCAGTAGATCCGTTAGTAGAAGCAATCAGCCCCAGCATTTT. Translated: CASRSVSRSNQPQHF. Full variable domain (remainder filled in from reference TRBV19 and TRBJ1-5): DGGITQSPKYLFRKEGQNVTLSCEQNLNHDAMYWYRQDPGQGLRLIYYSQIVNDFQKGDIAEGYSVSREKKESFPLTVTSAQKNPTAFYLCASRSVSRSNQPQHFGDGTRLSIL.

CDR3 region: CAWNAGLRETQYF. CDR3 in DNA: TGTGCCTGGAATGCAGGGCTGAGAGAGACCCAGTACTTC. The rearrangement joins TRBV30 to TRBJ2-5, with D possibly being TRBD1 (5 bases). Trimming left V 4 bases short and J 4 bases short, with 13 bases between. Germline V lookup: CDR1 GTSNPN, CDR2 SVGIG (reference sequence). The CDR3 runs to 13 residues.